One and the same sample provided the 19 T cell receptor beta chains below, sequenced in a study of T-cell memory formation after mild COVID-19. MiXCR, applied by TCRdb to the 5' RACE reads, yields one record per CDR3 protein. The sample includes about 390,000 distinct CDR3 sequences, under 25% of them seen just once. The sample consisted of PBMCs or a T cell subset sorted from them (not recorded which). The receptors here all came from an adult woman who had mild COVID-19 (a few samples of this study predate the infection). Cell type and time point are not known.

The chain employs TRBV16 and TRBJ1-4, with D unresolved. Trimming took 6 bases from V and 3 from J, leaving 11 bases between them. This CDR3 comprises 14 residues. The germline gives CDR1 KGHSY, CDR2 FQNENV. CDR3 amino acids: CASRHDFANEKLFF. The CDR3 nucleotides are TGTGCCAGCAGACACGACTTTGCTAATGAAAAACTGTTTTTT.

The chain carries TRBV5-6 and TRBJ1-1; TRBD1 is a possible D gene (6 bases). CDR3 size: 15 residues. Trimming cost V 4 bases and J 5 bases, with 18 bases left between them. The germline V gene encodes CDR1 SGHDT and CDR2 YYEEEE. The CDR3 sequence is CASSRGSNRETEAFF. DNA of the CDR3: TGTGCCAGCAGCCGGGGATCCAACAGGGAGACTGAAGCTTTCTTT.

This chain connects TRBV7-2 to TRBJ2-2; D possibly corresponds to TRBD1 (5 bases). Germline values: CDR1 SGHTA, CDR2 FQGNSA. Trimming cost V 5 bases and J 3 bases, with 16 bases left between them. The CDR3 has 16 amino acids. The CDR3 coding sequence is TGTGCCAGCAGCGCAAGCAGGGTGGGGTACACCGGGGAGCTGTTTTTT. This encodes CASSASRVGYTGELFF.

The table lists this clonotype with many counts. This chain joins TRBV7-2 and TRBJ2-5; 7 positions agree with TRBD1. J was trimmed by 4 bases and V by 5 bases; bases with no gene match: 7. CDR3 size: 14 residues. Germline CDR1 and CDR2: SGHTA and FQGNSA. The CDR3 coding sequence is TGTGCCAGCAGCCCCACAGGGGTGGGAGAGACCCAGTACTTC. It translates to CASSPTGVGETQYF.

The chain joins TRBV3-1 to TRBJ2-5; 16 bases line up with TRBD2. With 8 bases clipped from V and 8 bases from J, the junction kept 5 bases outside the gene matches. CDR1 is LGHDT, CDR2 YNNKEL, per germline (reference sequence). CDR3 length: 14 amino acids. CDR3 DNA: TGTGCCAGCCGCGGGACTAGCGGGAGGGTAACCCAGTACTTC. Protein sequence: CASRGTSGRVTQYF.

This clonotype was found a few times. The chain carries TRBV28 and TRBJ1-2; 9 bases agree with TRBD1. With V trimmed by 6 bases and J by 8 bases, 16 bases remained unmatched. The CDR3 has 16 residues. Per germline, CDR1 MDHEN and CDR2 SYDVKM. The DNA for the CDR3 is TGTGCCAGCAGCTCTGGGGGACAGGGCCCTCAAGGAGGCTACACCTTC. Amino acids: CASSSGGQGPQGGYTF.

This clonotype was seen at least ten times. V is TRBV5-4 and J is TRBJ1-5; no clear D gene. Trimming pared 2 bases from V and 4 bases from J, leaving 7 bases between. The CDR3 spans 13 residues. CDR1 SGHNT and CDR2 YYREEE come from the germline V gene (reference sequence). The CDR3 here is CASSLTPNQPQHF. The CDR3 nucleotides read TGTGCCAGCAGCTTAACACCTAATCAGCCCCAGCATTTT.

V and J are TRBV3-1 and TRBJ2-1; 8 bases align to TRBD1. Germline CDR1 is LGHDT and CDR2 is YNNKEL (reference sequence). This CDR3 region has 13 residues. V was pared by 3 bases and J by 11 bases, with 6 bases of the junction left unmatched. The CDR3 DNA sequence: TGTGCCAGCAGCCAGGACAGGGTCAGGAAGCAGTTCTTC. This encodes CASSQDRVRKQFF.

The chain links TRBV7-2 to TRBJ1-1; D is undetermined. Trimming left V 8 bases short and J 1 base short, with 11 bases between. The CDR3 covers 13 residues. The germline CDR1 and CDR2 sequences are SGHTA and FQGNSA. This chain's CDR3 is CASSHGPNTEAFF. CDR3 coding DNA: TGTGCCAGCTCGCACGGACCGAACACTGAAGCTTTCTTT.

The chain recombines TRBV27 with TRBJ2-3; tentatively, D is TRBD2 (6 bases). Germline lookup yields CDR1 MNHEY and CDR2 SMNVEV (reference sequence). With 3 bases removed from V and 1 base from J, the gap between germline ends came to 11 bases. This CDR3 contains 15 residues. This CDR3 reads CASSFTSRGTDTQYF. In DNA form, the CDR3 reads TGTGCCAGCAGTTTCACTAGCCGGGGCACAGATACGCAGTATTTT.

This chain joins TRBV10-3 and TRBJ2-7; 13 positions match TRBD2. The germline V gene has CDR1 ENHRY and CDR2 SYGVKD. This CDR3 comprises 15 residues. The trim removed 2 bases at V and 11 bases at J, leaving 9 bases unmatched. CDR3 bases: TGTGCCATCAGTGAGCCAGGACTAGCGGGAGCCAGCGAGTACTTC. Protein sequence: CAISEPGLAGASEYF.

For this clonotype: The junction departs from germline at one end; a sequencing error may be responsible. CDR3 loop: CASSLRGSLKEDF. The CDR3 DNA reads TGTGCCAGCAGCTTGCGGGGCAGCCTCAAGGAAGACTTC. This sequence joins TRBV5-5 and TRBJ2-5; D may be TRBD1 or TRBD2 (5 bases each). Germline V lookup: CDR1 SGHKS, CDR2 YYEKEE (reference sequence). The CDR3 totals 13 residues.

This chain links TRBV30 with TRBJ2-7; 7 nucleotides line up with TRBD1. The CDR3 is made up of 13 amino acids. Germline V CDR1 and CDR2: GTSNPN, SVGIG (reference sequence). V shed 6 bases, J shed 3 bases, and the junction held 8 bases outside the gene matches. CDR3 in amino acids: CACIRDSDYEQYF. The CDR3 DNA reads TGTGCCTGCATCCGGGACAGCGACTACGAGCAGTACTTC.

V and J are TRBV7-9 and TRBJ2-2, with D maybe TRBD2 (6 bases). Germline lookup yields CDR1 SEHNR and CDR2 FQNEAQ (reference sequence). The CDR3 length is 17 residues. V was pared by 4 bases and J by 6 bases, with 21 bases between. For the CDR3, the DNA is TGTGCCAGCAGCTCAGAGGCAGCGGGTACAATACCCGGGGAGCTGTTTTTT. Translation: CASSSEAAGTIPGELFF.

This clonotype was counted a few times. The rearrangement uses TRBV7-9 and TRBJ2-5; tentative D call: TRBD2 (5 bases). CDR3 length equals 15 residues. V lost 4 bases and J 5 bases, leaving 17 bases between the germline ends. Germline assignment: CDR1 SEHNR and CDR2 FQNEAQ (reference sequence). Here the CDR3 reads CASSSGISLGETQYF. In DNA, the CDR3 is TGTGCCAGCAGCTCGGGGATTTCGTTGGGGGAGACCCAGTACTTC.

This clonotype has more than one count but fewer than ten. CDR3 in amino acids: CASSREMDRATYEQYF. In DNA, the CDR3 is TGCGCCAGCAGCCGAGAAATGGACAGGGCAACCTACGAGCAGTACTTC. The rearrangement links TRBV5-1 to TRBJ2-7; TRBD1 aligns across 8 bases. CDR1 and CDR2 from the germline V gene are SGHRS and YFSETQ. This CDR3 contains 16 residues. V was clipped by 4 bases and J by 2 bases; unmatched bases: 11.

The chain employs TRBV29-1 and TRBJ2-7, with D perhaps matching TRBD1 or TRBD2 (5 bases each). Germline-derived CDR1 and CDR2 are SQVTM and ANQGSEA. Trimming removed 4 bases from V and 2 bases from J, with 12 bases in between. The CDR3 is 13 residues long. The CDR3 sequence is CSVGQGATYEQYF. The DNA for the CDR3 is TGCAGCGTTGGGCAGGGAGCCACCTACGAGCAGTACTTC.

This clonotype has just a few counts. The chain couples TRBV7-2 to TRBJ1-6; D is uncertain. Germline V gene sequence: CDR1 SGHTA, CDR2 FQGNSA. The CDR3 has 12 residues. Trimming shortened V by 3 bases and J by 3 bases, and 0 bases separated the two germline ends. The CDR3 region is CASSFYNSPLHF. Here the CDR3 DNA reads TGTGCCAGCAGCTTCTATAATTCACCCCTCCACTTT.

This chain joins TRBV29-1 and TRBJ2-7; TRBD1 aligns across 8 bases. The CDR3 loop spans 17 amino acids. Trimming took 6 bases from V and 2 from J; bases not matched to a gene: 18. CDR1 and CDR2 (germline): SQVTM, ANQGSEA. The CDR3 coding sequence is TGCAGCGTCCGTGCGCCGAGGACAGGGATACCCACCTACGAGCAGTACTTC. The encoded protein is CSVRAPRTGIPTYEQYF.